This T cell receptor (beta chain) is drawn from a study of blood T cell repertoires in COVID-19. The wider study: Specimens from acute and convalescent COVID-19 originated in the United States, Italy and Spain. PBMCs, B-cell-depleted T cells, or T cells provided the cDNA or gDNA that made up the material.

Sequencing used immunoSEQ multiplex PCR; TCRdb keeps in-frame clones, though not all of them. Of under 200,000 clones listed, approximately 80% were seen once; the top ten hold 2.9%. CDR3 size: 15 residues. The germline CDR1 and CDR2 sequences are SGHRS and YFSETQ. V lost 6 bases to trimming and J lost 3 bases, with 17 bases between them. In its sample, this clone was seen a few times. This clonotype was obtained from a woman aged 60 to 75 with acute or convalescent COVID-19. The chain couples TRBV5-1 to TRBJ2-3; the D gene is possibly TRBD2 (7 bases). Specimen: peripheral blood. The CDR3 coding sequence is TGCGCCAGCATGAGGGTCGGGGGGCCTACAGATACGCAGTATTTT. This sequence encodes CASMRVGGPTDTQYF.